This T cell receptor (beta chain) was retrieved from a study of cytomegalovirus exposure and HLA in healthy donors. General study results and limits: When the data were analyzed later, several of the most significant clusters appeared to be linked to common viral pathogens. The listing of 160 or so TCR beta chains classed them as cytomegalovirus-associated. Available immune exposure information covered CMV serostatus only.

Trimming took 10 bases from V and 0 from J; bases not matched to a gene: 7. Per germline, CDR1 ENHRY and CDR2 SYGVKD. CDR3 length: 14 amino acids. This cohort consisted of healthy bone marrow donors. PCR amplification relied on 60 Vbeta primers (plus 13 Jbeta primers). Sequencing was performed with immunoSEQ multiplex PCR; in TCRdb, only in-frame clones are kept and a portion is missing. The table has 150,000 to 180,000 clones, nearly 80% seen once; the top ten hold around 13%. As concerns this clone: The antigen remains undetermined.

This clonotype was obtained from a man aged 25-40 years in good health and CMV-seropositive. The chain links TRBV10-3 to TRBJ2-3; 7 nucleotides line up with TRBD1. Sequenced input: PBMCs. The CDR3 protein is CATTTGSSTDTQYF. DNA of the CDR3: TGTGCCACGACGACAGGGTCTAGCACAGATACGCAGTATTTT.